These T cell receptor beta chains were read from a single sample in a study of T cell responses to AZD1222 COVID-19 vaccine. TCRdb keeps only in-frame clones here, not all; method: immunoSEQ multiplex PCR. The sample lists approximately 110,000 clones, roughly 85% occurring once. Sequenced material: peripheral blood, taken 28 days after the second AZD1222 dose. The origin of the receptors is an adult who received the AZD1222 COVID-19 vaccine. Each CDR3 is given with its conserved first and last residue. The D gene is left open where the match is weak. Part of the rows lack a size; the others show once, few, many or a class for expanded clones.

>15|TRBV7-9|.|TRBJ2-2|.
CASSRTALNTGELFF
TGTGCCAGCAGTCGGACTGCCCTGAACACCGGGGAGCTGTTTTTT
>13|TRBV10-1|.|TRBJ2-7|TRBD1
CASSWTGAYEQYF
TGCGCCAGCAGTTGGACAGGAGCCTACGAGCAGTACTTC
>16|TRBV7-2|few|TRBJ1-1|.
CASSSGVSLRNTEAFF
TGTGCCAGCAGCTCGGGGGTCTCTTTAAGGAACACTGAAGCTTTCTTT
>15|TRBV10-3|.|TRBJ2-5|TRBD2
CAINSGTSEQETQYF
TGTGCCATCAACTCCGGGACTAGCGAACAAGAGACCCAGTACTTC
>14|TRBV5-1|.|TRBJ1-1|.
CASSQEFFRGEAFF
TGCGCCAGCAGCCAGGAGTTTTTCAGGGGTGAAGCTTTCTTT
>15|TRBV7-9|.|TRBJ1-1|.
CASSVTRDLNTEAFF
TGTGCCAGCAGCGTGACCAGGGATTTGAACACTGAAGCTTTCTTT
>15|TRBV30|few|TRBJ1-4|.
CAWSKGAGGHEKLFF
TGTGCCTGGAGTAAGGGTGCCGGAGGCCATGAAAAACTGTTTTTT
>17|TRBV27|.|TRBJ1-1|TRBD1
CASSLLLPGQGDTEAFF
TGTGCCAGCAGTTTACTGCTGCCGGGACAGGGTGACACTGAAGCTTTCTTT
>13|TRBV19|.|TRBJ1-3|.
CASSPSSGNTIYF
TGTGCCAGTAGCCCGAGCTCTGGAAACACCATATATTTT
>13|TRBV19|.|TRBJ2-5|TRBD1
CATLRTGEETQYF
TGTGCCACCTTACGGACAGGGGAAGAGACCCAGTACTTC
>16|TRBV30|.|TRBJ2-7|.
CAWRIPQVRSGYEQYF
TGTGCCTGGAGGATACCTCAAGTAAGATCGGGCTACGAGCAGTACTTC
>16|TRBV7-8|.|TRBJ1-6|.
CASSLRRDFGNSPLHF
TGTGCCAGCAGCTTACGCAGGGACTTCGGGAATTCACCCCTCCACTTT
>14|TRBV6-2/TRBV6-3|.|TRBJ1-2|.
CASSYISGQYGYTF
TGTGCCAGCAGTTATATTTCAGGACAGTATGGCTACACCTTC
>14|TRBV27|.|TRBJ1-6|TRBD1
CASSRDRDNSPLHF
TGTGCCAGCAGTCGAGACAGGGATAATTCACCCCTCCACTTT
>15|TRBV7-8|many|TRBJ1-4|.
CASSSGGGRLGKLFF
TGTGCCAGCAGCTCCGGAGGGGGGCGCTTGGGGAAACTGTTTTTT
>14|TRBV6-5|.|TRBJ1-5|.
CASSYWGASQPQHF
TGTGCCAGCAGCTATTGGGGGGCATCACAGCCCCAGCATTTT
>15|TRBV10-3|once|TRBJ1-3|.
CAISEQVLSGNTIYF
TGTGCCATCTCAGAGCAGGTGCTCTCTGGAAACACCATATATTTT
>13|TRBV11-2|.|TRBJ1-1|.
CASSRVGYTEAFF
TGTGCCAGCAGCAGGGTGGGGTACACTGAAGCTTTCTTT
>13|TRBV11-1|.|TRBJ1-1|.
CASSDDGNTEAFF
TGTGCCAGCAGCGACGACGGCAACACTGAAGCTTTCTTT
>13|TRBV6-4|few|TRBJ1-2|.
CASSEGGNNGYTF
TGTGCCAGCAGTGAAGGAGGGAATAATGGCTACACCTTC
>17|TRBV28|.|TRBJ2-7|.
CASSLPTPWGKSDEQYF
TGTGCCAGCAGTTTGCCAACCCCCTGGGGGAAGAGCGACGAGCAGTACTTC
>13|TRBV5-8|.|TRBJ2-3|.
CASRWRSTDTQYF
TGTGCCAGCAGGTGGAGAAGCACAGATACGCAGTATTTT
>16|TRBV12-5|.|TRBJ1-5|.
CASGPPEPGENQPQHF
TGTGCTAGTGGTCCCCCCGAGCCGGGGGAAAATCAGCCCCAGCATTTT
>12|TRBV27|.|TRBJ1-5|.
CACGGEYQPQHF
TGTGCCTGTGGGGGGGAGTATCAGCCCCAGCATTTT
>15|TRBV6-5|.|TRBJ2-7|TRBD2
CASSYVGGESYEQYF
TGTGCCAGCAGTTACGTCGGGGGGGAGTCCTACGAGCAGTACTTC
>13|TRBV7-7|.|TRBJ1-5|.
CASSFGVSEPQHF
TGTGCCAGCAGCTTTGGGGTTAGTGAGCCCCAGCATTTT
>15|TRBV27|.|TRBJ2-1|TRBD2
CASSARTSGGGEQFF
TGTGCCAGCAGTGCAAGGACTAGCGGGGGTGGTGAGCAGTTCTTC
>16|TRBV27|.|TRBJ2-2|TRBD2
CASSPTRTSAVGELFF
TGTGCCAGCAGTCCTACCCGGACTAGCGCGGTCGGGGAGCTGTTTTTT
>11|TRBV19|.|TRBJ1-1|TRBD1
CASQGAFEAFF
TGTGCCAGCCAGGGGGCGTTTGAAGCTTTCTTT
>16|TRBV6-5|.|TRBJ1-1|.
CASSYAQGSLVLEAFF
TGTGCCAGCAGTTACGCACAAGGATCCCTTGTTCTTGAAGCTTTCTTT
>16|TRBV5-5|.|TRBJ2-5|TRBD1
CASSLSLDRAQETQYF
TGTGCCAGCAGCTTGTCCCTGGACAGGGCCCAAGAGACCCAGTACTTC
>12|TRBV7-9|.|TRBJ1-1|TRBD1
CASSWDRREAFF
TGTGCCAGCAGTTGGGACAGGCGAGAAGCTTTCTTT
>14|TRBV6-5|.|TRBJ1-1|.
CASSSVGRGTEAFF
TGTGCCAGCAGTTCAGTCGGGCGGGGCACTGAAGCTTTCTTT